A single sample gave rise to the 2 T cell receptor beta chains below, sequenced in a study of blood T cell repertoires in COVID-19. The protocol was immunoSEQ multiplex PCR, while the TCRdb copy is restricted to in-frame clones and leaves out a portion. Among 110,000 to 150,000 clones listed, 82% were seen once. Specimen: peripheral blood. The source of these receptors is a woman older than 75 with acute or convalescent COVID-19.

V gene TRBV4-2 combines with J gene TRBJ2-7, with D tentatively TRBD2 (6 bases). The germline gives CDR1 LGHNA, CDR2 YNFKEQ. Trimming cost V 0 bases and J 5 bases, with 14 bases left between them. CDR3 size: 15 residues. The CDR3 bases are TGTGCCAGCAGCCAAGAGGGGGGAGTGATCCACGAGCAGTACTTC. Translating gives CASSQEGGVIHEQYF.

This clone has only a few counts. The chain employs TRBV7-9 and TRBJ2-7; D is perhaps TRBD1 (6 bases). This CDR3 comprises 14 residues. V was clipped by 7 bases and J by 1 base, with 14 bases between them. CDR1 SEHNR and CDR2 FQNEAQ come from the germline V gene (reference sequence). The CDR3 bases are TGTGCCAGCACCCCGGGAAGGGGGTCCTACGAGCAGTACTTC. Translation gives CASTPGRGSYEQYF.